These 2 T cell receptor beta chains share one sample of origin, sequenced in a study of PD-L1 blockade in urothelial cancer. Produced via immunoSEQ multiplex PCR; TCRdb's table is partial and in-frame only. The sample records about 110,000 clones, around 85% being singletons. Material: PBMCs, obtained around atezolizumab (anti-PD-L1) treatment. Receptor source: a man aged 50-60 years with urothelial cancer.

The chain recombines TRBV28 with TRBJ2-7, with 11 bases fitting TRBD2. The CDR3 is 15 residues long. V was pared by 6 bases and J by 2 bases, with 6 bases of the junction left unmatched. Per germline, CDR1 MDHEN and CDR2 SYDVKM. The DNA of the CDR3 is TGTGCCAGCAGCCCTACTAGCGGGGGAACCTACGAGCAGTACTTC. It specifies CASSPTSGGTYEQYF.

This chain connects TRBV27 to TRBJ1-2, with TRBD1 as a possible D gene (5 bases). V was cut by 2 bases and J by 3 bases, with 10 bases left in between. Germline V lookup: CDR1 MNHEY, CDR2 SMNVEV (reference sequence). The length of the CDR3 is 14 residues. The CDR3 coding sequence is TGTGCCAGCAGTTTAATCCCGGGGGACTATGGCTACACCTTC. Protein: CASSLIPGDYGYTF.